This TCR beta chain appears in the sequencing data of a study of siplizumab effects on memory and regulatory T cells. Per sample, the assay covered approximately 94,000 TCR templates. Generated by immunoSEQ multiplex PCR, the TCRdb table keeps only in-frame clones and is missing some. Of around 65,000 clones listed, around three quarters were seen once; the top ten hold 0.42%. Germline V gives CDR1 SGHDN, CDR2 FVKESK. The CDR3 contains 14 residues. With 0 bases removed from V and 7 bases from J, the gap between germline ends came to 10 bases. J is TRBJ2-1 and V is TRBV14; D unresolved. The sequence was obtained from a human donor in good health. The sequencing input was memory CD4+ T cells sorted from blood. Here the CDR3 DNA reads TGTGCCAGCAGCCAAGATAATGGACGGAATGAGCAGTTCTTC. It encodes CASSQDNGRNEQFF.